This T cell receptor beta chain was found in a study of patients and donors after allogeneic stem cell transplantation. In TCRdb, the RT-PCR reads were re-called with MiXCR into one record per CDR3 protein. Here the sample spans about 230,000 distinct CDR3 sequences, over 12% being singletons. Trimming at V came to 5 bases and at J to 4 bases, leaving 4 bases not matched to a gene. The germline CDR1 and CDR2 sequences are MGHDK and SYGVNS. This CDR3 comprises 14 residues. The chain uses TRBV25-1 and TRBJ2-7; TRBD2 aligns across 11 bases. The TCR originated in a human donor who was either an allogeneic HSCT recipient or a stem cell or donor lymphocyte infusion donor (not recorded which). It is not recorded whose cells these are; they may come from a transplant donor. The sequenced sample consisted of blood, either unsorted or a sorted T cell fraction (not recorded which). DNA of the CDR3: TGTGCCAGCAGTAGAAGGACTAGCGGGTACGAGCAGTACTTC. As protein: CASSRRTSGYEQYF.